The 5 T cell receptor beta chains below all came from one sample that was sequenced in a study of T-cell reconstitution after alpha-beta-depleted transplantation in children. The library targeted TCRbeta and was prepared with unique molecular identifiers. MiXCR, applied by TCRdb to the PCR reads, yields one record per CDR3 protein. Of about 70,000 distinct CDR3 sequences listed, about a tenth are singletons. The material sequenced was PBMCs, taken before TCRalphabeta/CD19-depleted stem cell transplant. These TCRs come from a boy aged 5-17 years with acute myeloid leukemia, due to receive a stem cell transplant.

In its sample, this clonotype was seen many times. The V call is TRBV25-1, the J call TRBJ2-2; no reliable D call. The CDR3 extends over 11 amino acids. The V and J ends lost 3 bases and 5 bases respectively, with 1 base between them. In germline, CDR1 is MGHDK, CDR2 SYGVNS. The CDR3 DNA reads TGTGCCAGCAGTGAGACCGGGGAGCTGTTTTTT. Encoded protein: CASSETGELFF. The whole variable domain, filled in from reference TRBV25-1 and TRBJ2-2, reads EADIYQTPRYLVIGTGKKITLECSQTMGHDKMYWYQQDPGMELHLIHYSYGVNSTEKGDLSSESTVSRIRTEHFPLTLESARPSHTSQYLCASSETGELFFGEGSRLTVL.

The sample holds many counts of this clonotype. The gene calls are TRBV6-2 or TRBV6-3 and TRBJ2-7; 14 positions agree with TRBD2. With 5 bases clipped from V and 5 bases from J, the junction kept 8 bases outside the gene matches. Germline V gene lookup returns CDR1 MNHEY and CDR2 SVGEGT. The CDR3 totals 16 residues. CDR3 residues: CASSTRTSGRINEQYF. CDR3 nucleotides: TGTGCCAGCAGTACTAGGACTAGCGGGAGGATCAACGAGCAGTACTTC.

This clonotype was picked up a small number of times. V usage is TRBV19 and J usage is TRBJ2-2; 7 bases agree with TRBD1. The CDR3 length is 15 residues. The J segment lost 2 bases and the V segment lost 1 base, leaving 1 base of the junction unmatched. Germline V CDR1 and CDR2: LNHDA, SQIVND (reference sequence). CDR3 sequence (DNA): TGTGCCAGTAGTATAGGGACAGGCAACACCGGGGAGCTGTTTTTT. It encodes CASSIGTGNTGELFF.

This clonotype was seen at least ten times. This chain connects TRBV5-5 to TRBJ2-1, with 9 bases identical to TRBD2. The V segment lost 0 bases and the J segment 6 bases; nucleotides outside the gene matches: 4. CDR3 length: 15 residues. Germline values: CDR1 SGHKS, CDR2 YYEKEE (reference sequence). In DNA, the CDR3 is TGTGCCAGCAGCTTGGGGTCTAGCGGGACCAATGAGCAGTTCTTC. As protein: CASSLGSSGTNEQFF.

This clonotype was observed a few times. J is TRBJ2-3 and V is TRBV18, with D uncertain. CDR1 is KGHSH, CDR2 LQKENI, per germline. Deletions cut 5 bases from V and 0 bases from J, with 3 bases between. The CDR3 totals 12 residues. Here the CDR3 reads CASSESTDTQYF. The CDR3 coding sequence is TGTGCCAGCTCAGAGAGCACAGATACGCAGTATTTT.